A single sample gave rise to the 12 T cell receptor beta chains below, sequenced in a study of cytomegalovirus exposure and HLA in healthy donors. PCR amplification relied on 60 Vbeta primers (plus 13 Jbeta primers). The assay was immunoSEQ multiplex PCR, and TCRdb's table has in-frame clones only and misses some. The sample table includes some 39,000 clones. Input material: PBMCs. All receptors come from a man in his thirties or forties in good health and CMV-seronegative.

The V gene is TRBV19, the J gene TRBJ1-2; D is unclear. The germline V gene has CDR1 LNHDA and CDR2 SQIVND (reference sequence). The CDR3 runs 14 residues. V lost 4 bases and J lost 1, with 10 bases in between. DNA for the CDR3: TGTGCCAGTAGTAACCCCGGACTTAACTATGGCTACACCTTC. Residues: CASSNPGLNYGYTF.

The chain employs TRBV5-1 and TRBJ2-5; 12 nucleotides match TRBD2. The ends lost 4 bases at V and 5 bases at J; junction bases unmatched: 6. Germline V gene data show CDR1 as SGHRS and CDR2 as YFSETQ. CDR3 length: 15 residues. The CDR3 protein is CASSQGLAGSETQYF. The CDR3, as DNA: TGCGCCAGCAGCCAGGGACTAGCGGGTTCTGAGACCCAGTACTTC.

This chain connects TRBV7-3 to TRBJ1-1; D unresolved. This CDR3 is built from 14 residues. V shed 3 bases and J shed 8 bases, with 16 bases lying between them. Germline values: CDR1 SGHTA, CDR2 FQGTGA. CDR3 sequence reads: CASSFSGKLAEAFF. In DNA, the CDR3 is TGTGCCAGCAGCTTTAGCGGAAAGCTGGCAGAAGCTTTCTTT. Together with reference TRBV7-3 and TRBJ1-1, the CDR3 gives the full variable domain: GAGVSQTPSNKVTEKGKYVELRCDPISGHTALYWYRQSLGQGPEFLIYFQGTGAADDSGLPNDRFFAVRPEGSVSTLKIQRTERGDSAVYLCASSFSGKLAEAFFGQGTRLTVV.

V gene TRBV29-1 combines with J gene TRBJ2-1, with 7 bases lining up with TRBD2. V lost 3 bases and J lost 7; bases outside the gene matches: 9. This CDR3 comprises 14 residues. Germline lookup yields CDR1 SQVTM and CDR2 ANQGSEA. The CDR3 DNA is TGCAGCGTTGATAGGCGGGAGAGGGGTAATGAGCAGTTCTTC. It is translated as CSVDRRERGNEQFF.

V is TRBV7-9 and J is TRBJ2-1, with a possible D match to TRBD1 (5 bases). This CDR3 has 13 residues. V lost 5 bases and J 4 bases, leaving 9 bases between the germline ends. Germline V CDR1 and CDR2: SEHNR, FQNEAQ (reference sequence). CDR3 region: CASSVDSYNEQFF. The CDR3 bases are TGTGCCAGCAGCGTCGACAGTTACAATGAGCAGTTCTTC.

V and J are TRBV5-1 and TRBJ2-1; 8 bases map to TRBD1. The V gene end was trimmed by 4 bases and the J gene end by 0 bases; junction bases not matched to a gene: 9. CDR3 length equals 17 residues. CDR1 and CDR2 (germline): SGHRS, YFSETQ. The CDR3 region has the DNA TGCGCCAGCAGCCCAGGACAGGGCCCTAGCTCCTACAATGAGCAGTTCTTC. Protein product: CASSPGQGPSSYNEQFF.

The V call is TRBV12-5, the J call TRBJ2-1, with D maybe TRBD2 (5 bases). Trimming took off 7 bases at V and 5 bases at J, with 18 bases between the two ends. CDR3 length equals 15 residues. Germline CDR1 is LGHNT and CDR2 is FRNRAP. CDR3 residues: CASAIIVVSDNEQFF. In DNA, the CDR3 is TGTGCTAGTGCCATCATAGTAGTTAGCGACAATGAGCAGTTCTTC.

The rearrangement joins TRBV27 to TRBJ1-2; D is ambiguous. Trimming shortened V by 2 bases and J by 6 bases, and 10 bases separated the two germline ends. The CDR3 is 13 residues long. The germline V gene has CDR1 MNHEY and CDR2 SMNVEV (reference sequence). The CDR3 spells CASSLTQEDGYTF. The CDR3 DNA sequence: TGTGCCAGCAGTTTAACTCAGGAGGATGGCTACACCTTC.

The J gene is TRBJ2-7, the V gene TRBV10-3; D remains unclear. The V gene lost 2 bases and the J gene lost 4 bases, with 9 bases spanning the gap. CDR1 and CDR2 from the germline V gene are ENHRY and SYGVKD. The CDR3 length is 13 residues. CDR3 protein: CAISEGADYEQYF. In DNA, the CDR3 is TGTGCCATCAGTGAGGGAGCAGATTACGAGCAGTACTTC.

Of note for this clone: At one end, the junction sequence differs from germline, possibly due to a read error. Within the sample, other DNA sequences also encode this same CDR3. The chain combines TRBV5-5 with TRBJ1-6, with D unresolved. Germline CDR1 reads SGHKS; CDR2 reads YYEKEE (reference sequence). The CDR3 length is 17 residues. CDR3 residues: CASSPNAAPPSTPPLHF. The CDR3 bases are TGTGCCAGCAGCCCAAATGCGGCGCCTCCAAGCACACCACCCCTACACTTT.

The chain combines TRBV23-1 with TRBJ1-2; D call uncertain. TRBV23-1 has ORF status, its function being uncertain. The V and J ends lost 3 bases and 6 bases respectively, with 14 bases between them. This CDR3 comprises 14 residues. CDR3: CASSQHERHDGYTF. CDR3 DNA: TGCGCCAGCAGTCAGCACGAGAGACACGATGGCTACACCTTC.

V is TRBV5-8 and J is TRBJ1-2, with 9 bases aligning to TRBD1. The CDR3 runs to 16 residues. Germline V gene lookup returns CDR1 SGHTS and CDR2 YDEGEE. Trimming removed 1 base from V and 4 bases from J; junction bases left unmatched: 8. The CDR3 coding sequence is TGTGCCAGCAGCTTGAAGTGGGGGACAGGGAGCTATGGCTACACCTTC. Protein: CASSLKWGTGSYGYTF.